These 32 T cell receptor beta chains were sequenced from one sample in a study of shared clonotypes between healthy human individuals. Profiling relied on immunoSEQ multiplex PCR, and the TCRdb table lists in-frame clones only, not all of them. In the table there are about half a million clones, roughly 80% of which are singletons. The source material was PBMCs. The receptor set was obtained from a woman in her 40s in good health. Some clones in this sample may be carry-over from other donors' samples.

This clone was seen only a few times. The chain has TRBV25-1 and TRBJ1-2; the D gene is possibly TRBD1 (6 bases). In germline, CDR1 is MGHDK, CDR2 SYGVNS. The CDR3 totals 15 residues. Trimming shortened V by 2 bases and J by 8 bases, and 18 bases separated the two germline ends. The CDR3, as DNA: TGTGCCAGCAGTGAAGAGGACAGTCTTATAGGCGGCTACACCTTC. Translation gives CASSEEDSLIGGYTF.

This chain joins TRBV18 and TRBJ2-7; 16 bases line up with TRBD2. The junction had 5 bases not matched to a gene; V was cut back by 6 bases and J by 3 bases. The CDR3 runs 16 residues. In germline, CDR1 is KGHSH, CDR2 LQKENI. Here the CDR3 reads CASSAGLAGGSYEQYF. The CDR3 nucleotides are TGTGCCAGCTCGGCGGGACTAGCGGGAGGGAGCTACGAGCAGTACTTC.

As for this clone: At one end the junction does not follow the germline gene, possibly because of a read error. The chain has TRBV7-7 and TRBJ2-1; 10 bases agree with TRBD1. The CDR3 loop spans 14 amino acids. Per germline, CDR1 SSHAT and CDR2 FNYEAQ (reference sequence). CDR3 in DNA: TGTGCTAGCAGCAGGGACAGGGGTGGAAATGAGCAGTTCTTC. This gives the protein CASSRDRGGNEQFF.

The J gene is TRBJ2-5, the V gene TRBV5-1; no firm D call. The length of the CDR3 is 16 residues. From germline, CDR1 is SGHRS and CDR2 YFSETQ. The V and J ends lost 3 bases and 2 bases respectively, with 17 bases between them. Here the CDR3 reads CASSWGTLVGQETQYF. The CDR3 DNA is TGCGCCAGCAGCTGGGGAACTTTGGTAGGTCAAGAGACCCAGTACTTC.

The chain carries TRBV2 and TRBJ2-3; D gene uncertain. Germline CDR1 is SNHLY and CDR2 is FYNNEI. This CDR3 region has 11 residues. Trimming cost V 8 bases and J 5 bases, with 8 bases left between them. The CDR3 nucleotides read TGTGCCAGCGGGCAGAAAGATACGCAGTATTTT. Its protein product is CASGQKDTQYF.

The chain combines TRBV10-2 with TRBJ1-1; TRBD1 aligns across 8 bases. There are 15 residues in the CDR3. Losses at the gene ends were 2 bases for V and 5 bases for J; bases not matched to a gene: 7. Per the germline V gene, CDR1 is WSHSY and CDR2 is SAAADI. CDR3 nucleotide sequence: TGCGCCAGCAGTGAGGGACAGGGTCCACCTACTGAAGCTTTCTTT. Encoded protein: CASSEGQGPPTEAFF.

This chain joins TRBV29-1 and TRBJ1-1; 9 nucleotides agree with TRBD1. V was pared by 5 bases and J by 10 bases, with 14 bases of the junction left unmatched. The V gene's germline CDR1 is SQVTM and CDR2 ANQGSEA. The CDR3 covers 14 residues. Written as DNA, the CDR3 is TGCAGCGTTTGTGCCCAAACAGGGGGCTCGGTAGCTTTCTTT. It specifies CSVCAQTGGSVAFF.

This chain links TRBV21-1 with TRBJ2-7; the table assigns TRBD1, which was not confirmed against the DNA. TRBV21-1 counts as a pseudogene. CDR3 length equals 13 residues. The chain's CDR3 is CASGPTGPYEQYF. The DNA for the CDR3 is TGTGCCAGCGGTCCGACAGGTCCCTACGAGCAGTACTTC.

In DNA form, the CDR3 reads TGTGCCAGCACGACTGGCGTTTGGGGTGACTACGAGCAGTACTTC. Encoded protein: CASTTGVWGDYEQYF. The chain recombines TRBV19 with TRBJ2-7, with D hard to call. Germline values: CDR1 LNHDA, CDR2 SQIVND (reference sequence). The CDR3 sequence is 15 residues long. Trimming shortened V by 9 bases and J by 3 bases, and 21 bases separated the two germline ends.

This clone was recorded a few times. The chain employs TRBV11-2 and TRBJ2-3; a weak D match, TRBD2 (5 bases). The CDR3 is 12 residues long. Deletions cut 7 bases from V and 6 bases from J, with 11 bases between. The germline gives CDR1 SGHAT, CDR2 FQNNGV. CDR3 sequence reads: CASKDSWDTQYF. CDR3 DNA: TGTGCCAGCAAGGACTCCTGGGATACGCAGTATTTT.

The chain carries TRBV5-1 and TRBJ2-1; 8 bases align to TRBD2. V gave up 4 bases and J gave up 9 bases; unmatched junction bases: 6. The germline V gene encodes CDR1 SGHRS and CDR2 YFSETQ. The CDR3 runs to 13 residues. This chain's CDR3 is CASSAGLVPEQFF. CDR3 bases: TGCGCCAGCAGCGCGGGACTAGTACCTGAGCAGTTCTTC.

The CDR3 bases are TGTGCCAGCAGCCCTGGGGGGGAGGGCTCGTACCGGCAGTTCTTC. It is translated as CASSPGGEGSYRQFF. The chain recombines TRBV28 with TRBJ2-1, with TRBD2 matching 7 bases. The CDR3 contains 15 residues. The J segment lost 12 bases and the V segment lost 6 bases, leaving 17 bases of the junction unmatched. Germline CDR1 is MDHEN and CDR2 is SYDVKM.

This clone was seen a few times. The chain combines TRBV5-1 with TRBJ2-7; D unclear. This CDR3 has 14 amino acids. Between the trimmed V and J ends, which lost 5 bases and 1 base, there was a span of 13 bases. Looked up from germline, CDR1 is SGHRS and CDR2 is YFSETQ. The CDR3 here is CASRATGESYEQYF. The CDR3 bases are TGCGCCAGCAGAGCCACGGGTGAATCCTACGAGCAGTACTTC.

This chain's CDR3 is CASTIPQATLDTQYF. The CDR3 nucleotides are TGTGCCAGCACCATACCACAGGCTACCTTAGATACGCAGTATTTT. The rearrangement links TRBV28 to TRBJ2-3; D might be TRBD1 (5 bases). V lost 7 bases to trimming and J lost 5 bases, with 19 bases between them. CDR3 length: 15 residues. CDR1 is MDHEN, CDR2 SYDVKM, per germline.

A remark on this clone: One end of the junction fails to match germline, which may point to a read error. This rearrangement joins TRBV27 to TRBJ2-1, with 13 bases identical to TRBD2. Germline V gene data show CDR1 as MNHEY and CDR2 as SMNVEV (reference sequence). The CDR3 runs 16 residues. The CDR3 DNA reads TGTGCCAGCAGTTCAACTAGCGGGAGGGCCTATAATGAGCAGTTCTTC. Translated: CASSSTSGRAYNEQFF.

This clone turned up a few times. The chain joins TRBV7-3 to TRBJ2-1; TRBD2 matches at 8 bases. The CDR3 is made up of 15 amino acids. The germline CDR1 and CDR2 sequences are SGHTA and FQGTGA. The V and J ends lost 1 base and 3 bases, in that order; junction bases with no gene match: 2. The DNA of the CDR3 is TGTGCCAGCAGCTTAAATAGCGGGGTCTACAATGAGCAGTTCTTC. Translated: CASSLNSGVYNEQFF.

The chain carries TRBV19 and TRBJ2-7; TRBD2 aligns across 14 bases. Looked up from germline, CDR1 is LNHDA and CDR2 is SQIVND (reference sequence). There are 17 residues in the CDR3. Trimming removed 1 base from V and 2 bases from J; junction bases left unmatched: 4. CDR3 residues: CASSIVGLAGETYEQYF. The CDR3, as DNA: TGTGCCAGTAGTATAGTGGGACTAGCGGGGGAAACCTACGAGCAGTACTTC. Variable domain in full (rest from reference TRBV19 and TRBJ2-7): DGGITQSPKYLFRKEGQNVTLSCEQNLNHDAMYWYRQDPGQGLRLIYYSQIVNDFQKGDIAEGYSVSREKKESFPLTVTSAQKNPTAFYLCASSIVGLAGETYEQYFGPGTRLTVT.

The table lists this clone with a count of one. The CDR3 loop is CSVAPGREQFF. CDR3 coding DNA: TGCAGCGTTGCCCCGGGAAGGGAGCAGTTCTTC. The chain joins TRBV29-1 to TRBJ2-1; D may be TRBD2 (5 bases). The CDR3 sequence is 11 residues long. The V gene's germline CDR1 is SQVTM and CDR2 ANQGSEA. Trimming stripped 4 bases from V and 10 bases from J, with 11 bases between.

The V and J genes are TRBV11-2 and TRBJ2-3; 9 nucleotides agree with TRBD2. Germline values: CDR1 SGHAT, CDR2 FQNNGV. This CDR3 is built from 18 residues. V shed 1 base and J 3 bases; nucleotides not matched to a gene: 11. CDR3: CASSLGLAGRRSTDTQYF. CDR3 in DNA: TGTGCCAGCAGCTTAGGGCTAGCGGGGCGGCGGAGTACAGATACGCAGTATTTT.

As to this clone: This likely traces to a read error, being one base from a far larger clone. V is TRBV4-2 and J is TRBJ1-5; a weak D match, TRBD1 (5 bases). Germline lookup yields CDR1 LGHNA and CDR2 YNFKEQ. The CDR3 contains 13 residues. CDR3 amino acids: CASSQGDGQPQQF. CDR3 nucleotides: TGTGCCAGCAGCCAAGGGGACGGTCAGCCCCAGCAGTTT.

The chain uses TRBV5-4 and TRBJ2-3; 8 nucleotides align to TRBD2. Germline V gene lookup returns CDR1 SGHNT and CDR2 YYREEE (reference sequence). This CDR3 has 15 residues. V trimming: 0 bases; J trimming: 4 bases; junction bases outside the gene matches: 4. CDR3 nucleotide sequence: TGTGCCAGCAGCTTGGGGGTAGCGGGACCAGATACGCAGTATTTT. Translating gives CASSLGVAGPDTQYF.

CDR3 sequence reads: CASQGAETQYF. The CDR3 DNA follows: TGTGCCAGTCAGGGGGCTGAGACCCAGTACTTC. V usage is TRBV7-2 and J usage is TRBJ2-5; TRBD1 aligns across 8 bases. Germline V CDR1 and CDR2: SGHTA, FQGNSA. With V trimmed by 9 bases and J by 5 bases, 2 bases remained unmatched. This CDR3 spans 11 amino acids.

The chain joins TRBV2 to TRBJ2-7, with unresolved D. CDR3 length: 13 amino acids. Looked up from germline, CDR1 is SNHLY and CDR2 is FYNNEI. V was pared by 6 bases and J by 2 bases, with 11 bases between. CDR3: CASSPGSTYEQYF. CDR3 in DNA: TGTGCCAGCAGCCCGGGCTCCACCTACGAGCAGTACTTC.

V usage is TRBV11-3 and J usage is TRBJ2-7; D not certain. The germline V gene encodes CDR1 SGHNT and CDR2 YENEEA. Trimming pared 4 bases from V and 5 bases from J, leaving 15 bases between. The CDR3 length is 14 residues. The CDR3 is CASSSTPGPHEQYF. The CDR3 DNA reads TGTGCCAGCAGCTCGACCCCTGGTCCCCACGAGCAGTACTTC.

The rearrangement links TRBV2 to TRBJ1-5; D gene unclear. This CDR3 has 15 residues. The V gene's germline CDR1 is SNHLY and CDR2 FYNNEI. Trimming shortened V by 6 bases and J by 0 bases, and 12 bases separated the two germline ends. CDR3 in amino acids: CASRATSYSNQPQHF. CDR3 nucleotide sequence: TGTGCCAGCAGGGCGACATCTTATAGCAATCAGCCCCAGCATTTT.

The genes are TRBV27 and TRBJ2-3; D not certain. The V end was cut by 3 bases, the J end by 6 bases, with 10 bases between. In germline, CDR1 is MNHEY, CDR2 SMNVEV (reference sequence). This CDR3 contains 13 residues. This CDR3 reads CASSFWADDTQYF. In DNA, the CDR3 is TGTGCCAGCAGTTTTTGGGCCGATGATACGCAGTATTTT.

V usage is TRBV10-3 and J usage is TRBJ2-3; D is perhaps TRBD1 (6 bases). Germline V gene data show CDR1 as ENHRY and CDR2 as SYGVKD. The CDR3 totals 15 residues. V shed 3 bases and J shed 2 bases, with 12 bases lying between them. The CDR3 protein is CAISESRGVTDTQYF. The CDR3 coding sequence is TGTGCCATCAGTGAAAGCAGGGGCGTCACAGATACGCAGTATTTT.

V is TRBV5-4 and J is TRBJ2-3; TRBD2 is a possible D gene (6 bases). The CDR3 covers 16 residues. V was shortened by 0 bases and J by 4 bases, with 15 bases between the two germline ends. Germline loops: CDR1 SGHNT, CDR2 YYREEE (reference sequence). CDR3 region: CASSLGGGIVSDTQYF. As DNA, the CDR3 is TGTGCCAGCAGCTTGGGCGGCGGGATAGTATCAGATACGCAGTATTTT.

The V gene is TRBV4-1, the J gene TRBJ2-5; TRBD2 matches at 9 bases. V shed 5 bases, J shed 2 bases, and the junction held 12 bases outside the gene matches. This CDR3 comprises 17 residues. Germline V gene lookup returns CDR1 MGHRA and CDR2 YSYEKL. This chain's CDR3 is CASSEGLAGSIQETQYF. For the CDR3, the DNA is TGCGCCAGCAGCGAGGGTCTAGCGGGGTCCATACAAGAGACCCAGTACTTC.

This clone was observed many times. The chain recombines TRBV5-1 with TRBJ1-3, with 11 bases matching TRBD1. Germline V lookup: CDR1 SGHRS, CDR2 YFSETQ. The J segment lost 1 base and the V segment lost 4 bases, leaving 10 bases of the junction unmatched. The CDR3 loop spans 18 amino acids. CDR3 in DNA: TGCGCCAGCAGCCCGACGGGACAGGGGGAACTGTCTGGAAACACCATATATTTT. Translation gives CASSPTGQGELSGNTIYF.

The chain carries TRBV5-1 and TRBJ2-5; TRBD1 matches 7 bases. The V segment lost 4 bases and the J segment 0 bases; nucleotides outside the gene matches: 3. The V gene's germline CDR1 is SGHRS and CDR2 YFSETQ. The CDR3 has 14 residues. This CDR3 reads CASSRQGYQETQYF. The CDR3 DNA sequence: TGCGCCAGCAGCCGACAGGGCTACCAAGAGACCCAGTACTTC.

The chain recombines TRBV2 with TRBJ2-5; possible D gene TRBD2, 6 bases. Germline V lookup: CDR1 SNHLY, CDR2 FYNNEI. This CDR3 is built from 15 residues. V gave up 6 bases and J gave up 5 bases, with 19 bases separating them. For the CDR3, the DNA is TGTGCCAGCAGCCGGGCGCCGGGAGATATCGAGACCCAGTACTTC. It is translated as CASSRAPGDIETQYF.